A selection of T cell receptor beta chains follows, all from one sample in a study of shared T cell receptors in the human thymus. Repertoires were generated with immunoSEQ multiplex PCR, while TCRdb's copy carries only in-frame clones and drops some. The profile shows hundreds of thousands of clones, 85% to 90% of them singletons. This sample was shared with a second study, whose subject was human thymus T cells.

The sequencing input was thymocytes. The receptors were gathered from a boy less than two years old with a congenital heart defect. Both conserved end residues are part of each CDR3. D genes are given only for firm matches. A row's size may be missing; if present it is once, few, many or a size class.

v_call	clone_size	j_call	d_call	cdr3_aa	cdr3_nt
TRBV7-9	-	TRBJ2-5	-	CASSLARTSQETQYF	TGTGCCAGCAGCTTAGCCCGGACAAGTCAAGAGACCCAGTACTTC
TRBV5-4	-	TRBJ1-3	TRBD1	CASSQDRDSGNTIYF	TGTGCCAGCAGCCAGGACAGGGACTCTGGAAACACCATATATTTT
TRBV5-6	-	TRBJ2-7	TRBD1	CASSQGASTYEQYF	TGTGCCAGCAGTCAGGGGGCTTCGACCTACGAGCAGTACTTC
TRBV20-1	-	TRBJ1-1	TRBD1	CRMRGPEAFF	TGCCGTATGAGGGGGCCTGAAGCTTTCTTT
TRBV6-1	-	TRBJ2-6	-	CASSEGGGANVLTF	TGTGCCAGCAGTGAGGGAGGTGGGGCCAACGTCCTGACTTTC
TRBV28	-	TRBJ2-5	-	CASSSGERVFGTQYF	TGTGCCAGCAGCTCCGGCGAGCGGGTTTTTGGAACCCAGTACTTC
TRBV6-6	once	TRBJ2-1	TRBD2	CASSGTSSRDEQFF	TGTGCCAGCAGTGGGACTAGCTCCCGCGATGAGCAGTTCTTC
TRBV11-1	-	TRBJ2-7	-	CASSFVERSSYEQYF	TGTGCCAGCTCCTTCGTGGAGCGGAGCTCCTACGAGCAGTACTTC
TRBV4-3	-	TRBJ2-2	TRBD2	CASSRVVGGRTGELFF	TGCGCCAGCAGCCGTGTGGTGGGCGGGAGGACCGGGGAGCTGTTTTTT
TRBV30	once	TRBJ1-2	-	CAWSGGTLNYGYTF	TGTGCCTGGAGTGGAGGGACACTTAATTATGGCTACACCTTC
TRBV5-4	-	TRBJ1-1	-	CASSPRPQGPQPTEAFF	TGTGCCAGCAGCCCCCGCCCCCAGGGCCCGCAACCCACTGAAGCTTTCTTT
TRBV30	-	TRBJ1-1	-	CAWGAPGEAFF	TGTGCCTGGGGGGCACCCGGTGAAGCTTTCTTT
TRBV25-1	-	TRBJ1-5	-	CASSERGPNQPQHF	TGTGCCAGCAGTGAAAGGGGTCCCAATCAGCCCCAGCATTTT
TRBV11-2	-	TRBJ2-1	TRBD2	CASSLAGGSYNEQFF	TGTGCCAGCAGCCTAGCGGGAGGATCCTACAATGAGCAGTTCTTC
TRBV14	-	TRBJ2-5	TRBD2	CASSQELAGGQETQYF	TGTGCCAGCAGCCAAGAACTAGCGGGAGGGCAAGAGACCCAGTACTTC
TRBV4-1	-	TRBJ1-1	-	CASSQDDVARSDTEAFF	TGCGCCAGCAGCCAAGATGACGTGGCACGGAGTGACACTGAAGCTTTCTTT
TRBV27	-	TRBJ2-7	-	CASRVGGTYEQYF	TGTGCCAGCAGGGTAGGGGGTACCTACGAGCAGTACTTC
TRBV11-2	-	TRBJ2-7	-	CASSLEGGAYEQYF	TGTGCCAGCAGCTTAGAAGGGGGGGCCTACGAGCAGTACTTC
TRBV5-1	-	TRBJ2-1	TRBD2	CASSLASGHNEQFF	TGCGCCAGCAGCTTGGCTAGCGGGCACAATGAGCAGTTCTTC
TRBV7-9	-	TRBJ2-2	TRBD2	CASSPGLVLTGELFF	TGTGCCAGCAGCCCGGGACTAGTATTAACCGGGGAGCTGTTTTTT
TRBV6-1	-	TRBJ1-4	TRBD1	CASYRDRGLEKLFF	TGTGCCAGTTACCGGGACAGGGGGCTTGAAAAACTGTTTTTT
TRBV5-5	-	TRBJ2-5	TRBD2	CASSHPGGFSGKDF	TGTGCCAGCAGCCACCCCGGGGGGTTTAGCGGAAAGGACTTC
TRBV29-1	-	TRBJ1-3	-	CSVEQGRRNTIYF	TGCAGCGTTGAACAGGGTCGGAGAAACACCATATATTTT
TRBV13	-	TRBJ2-1	TRBD2	CASSDDLRENEQFF	TGTGCCAGCAGCGACGATTTGCGGGAGAATGAGCAGTTCTTC
TRBV5-4	-	TRBJ2-3	TRBD2	CASSQLAGGPVTDTQYF	TGTGCCAGCAGCCAGTTAGCGGGAGGGCCTGTGACAGATACGCAGTATTTT
TRBV7-8	-	TRBJ2-7	TRBD1	CASRSTGGSDEQYF	TGTGCCAGCAGGTCGACAGGGGGCAGCGACGAGCAGTACTTC
TRBV7-8	once	TRBJ2-4	TRBD1	CASSTAGTGPDIQYF	TGTGCCAGCAGCACAGCCGGGACAGGGCCCGACATTCAGTACTTC
TRBV12-5	-	TRBJ1-5	-	CASGLVQGNQPQHF	TGTGCTAGTGGTTTGGTACAGGGCAATCAGCCCCAGCATTTT
TRBV7-6	-	TRBJ2-2	-	CASSLALATGELFF	TGTGCCAGCAGCTTAGCCCTAGCGACCGGGGAGCTGTTTTTT
TRBV7-2	-	TRBJ2-2	-	CASSLDSGLFF	TGTGCCAGCAGCTTAGATTCAGGGCTGTTTTTT
TRBV4-1	-	TRBJ1-3	-	CASSQESQSDRRNTIYF	TGCGCCAGCAGCCAAGAATCCCAGTCGGACAGAAGAAACACCATATATTTT
TRBV27	once	TRBJ2-7	TRBD2	CASSGIAGVYEQYF	TGTGCCAGCAGTGGTATAGCGGGAGTTTACGAGCAGTACTTC
TRBV9	once	TRBJ2-2	TRBD2	CASSVASGRDPGELFF	TGTGCCAGCAGCGTAGCTAGCGGGAGGGATCCCGGGGAGCTGTTTTTT
TRBV10-3	-	TRBJ2-3	TRBD2	CAISESGGRGDTQYF	TGTGCCATCAGTGAGTCGGGCGGGAGAGGGGATACGCAGTATTTT
TRBV23-1	-	TRBJ2-6	-	CASSPSTGSGANVLTF	TGCGCCAGCAGTCCCTCGACGGGCTCTGGGGCCAACGTCCTGACTTTC
TRBV7-2	-	TRBJ2-2	TRBD2	CASSSLLAGGPNTGELFF	TGTGCCAGCAGCTCACTCTTAGCGGGAGGACCGAACACCGGGGAGCTGTTTTTT
TRBV7-2	-	TRBJ1-5	TRBD1	CASSLRVTGGGNQPQHF	TGTGCCAGCAGCTTAAGGGTGACAGGGGGTGGAAATCAGCCCCAGCATTTT
TRBV6-1	-	TRBJ2-7	TRBD2	CASSDGTSGTYEQYF	TGTGCCAGCAGTGACGGGACTAGCGGGACCTACGAGCAGTACTTC
TRBV14	-	TRBJ2-1	TRBD2	CASSQGTSGRGAYNEQFF	TGTGCCAGCAGCCAAGGGACTAGCGGGAGAGGAGCCTACAATGAGCAGTTCTTC
TRBV6-5	-	TRBJ2-1	TRBD2	CASSSGRGGPGGEQFF	TGTGCCAGCAGTTCCGGGAGGGGAGGCCCCGGGGGGGAGCAGTTCTTC
TRBV4-3	-	TRBJ2-2	TRBD2	CASSHDLRGSETGELFF	TGCGCCAGCAGCCATGACCTCCGCGGGAGCGAGACCGGGGAGCTGTTTTTT
TRBV6-1	-	TRBJ1-1	-	CASSEATRGNTEAFF	TGTGCCAGCAGTGAAGCGACAAGGGGGAACACTGAAGCTTTCTTT
TRBV16	-	TRBJ2-7	-	CASSPRYEQYF	TGTGCCAGCAGCCCTCGCTACGAGCAGTACTTC
TRBV6-1	-	TRBJ2-2	-	CASSQYTGELFF	TGTGCCAGCTCTCAGTACACCGGGGAGCTGTTTTTT
TRBV4-3	-	TRBJ2-3	TRBD2	CASSQDGASGTGTDTQYF	TGCGCCAGCAGCCAAGATGGGGCTAGCGGGACGGGCACAGATACGCAGTATTTT
TRBV10-1	-	TRBJ1-4	-	CASSQIRDTALFF	TGCGCCAGCAGTCAGATACGGGACACCGCTCTGTTTTTT
TRBV21-1	-	TRBJ1-1	-	CASSKQGNTEAFF	TGTGCCAGCAGCAAACAGGGGAACACTGAAGCTTTCTTT
TRBV7-9	-	TRBJ2-7	TRBD1	CASDERDRVPYEQYF	TGTGCCAGCGACGAGAGGGACAGGGTACCCTACGAGCAGTACTTC
TRBV7-2	-	TRBJ2-3	-	CASSPLFRGAQYF	TGTGCCAGCAGCCCTTTGTTTAGAGGTGCGCAGTATTTT
TRBV7-8	-	TRBJ1-1	-	CASSLRSHVHTEAFF	TGTGCCAGCAGCCTGAGGTCACACGTTCACACTGAAGCTTTCTTT
TRBV28	-	TRBJ1-4	-	CASRTYRWRPTNEKLFF	TGTGCCAGCAGGACCTATCGGTGGAGACCAACTAATGAAAAACTGTTTTTT
TRBV6-5	-	TRBJ2-7	-	CASTQTGTLGEQYF	TGTGCCAGCACCCAAACAGGGACCCTCGGGGAGCAGTACTTC
TRBV18	-	TRBJ2-1	TRBD1	CASSPKGDRDSYNEQFF	TGTGCCAGCTCACCTAAAGGGGACAGGGACTCCTACAATGAGCAGTTCTTC
TRBV29-1	-	TRBJ2-1	TRBD1	CSVYRGVRSYYYNEQFF	TGCAGCGTTTACAGGGGAGTTAGGTCCTATTACTACAATGAGCAGTTCTTC